This TCR beta chain was recovered during a study of Ad26.COV2.S vaccination and SARS-CoV-2 variants. Across the study: As a participant in COV1001, the donor was in the Ad26.COV2.S trial arm.

The treatment here: around 19 received Ad26.COV2.S at low or high dose, single or two shots; 5 received placebo; per-sample allocation not given. At day 63 after the first vaccine or placebo injection, samples were drawn. TCRdb's table, derived via immunoSEQ multiplex PCR, lists solely in-frame clones and lacks some. The data contain 350,000 to 500,000 clones, 90% of them singletons. The CDR3 contains 16 residues. The V gene end was trimmed by 2 bases and the J gene end by 5 bases; junction bases not matched to a gene: 6. Germline CDR1 is MNHEY and CDR2 is SVGEGT. The chain uses TRBV6-2 or TRBV6-3 and TRBJ2-1; 10 positions agree with TRBD2. The sample consisted of peripheral blood, taken in a trial of Ad26.COV2.S vaccine versus placebo. The origin of this receptor is a person between 18 and 65 years old who received the Ad26.COV2.S COVID-19 vaccine or a placebo. The CDR3 DNA sequence: TGTGCCAGCAGTTACGCCGTAGCGGGGGGACACAATGAGCAGTTCTTC. It translates to CASSYAVAGGHNEQFF.